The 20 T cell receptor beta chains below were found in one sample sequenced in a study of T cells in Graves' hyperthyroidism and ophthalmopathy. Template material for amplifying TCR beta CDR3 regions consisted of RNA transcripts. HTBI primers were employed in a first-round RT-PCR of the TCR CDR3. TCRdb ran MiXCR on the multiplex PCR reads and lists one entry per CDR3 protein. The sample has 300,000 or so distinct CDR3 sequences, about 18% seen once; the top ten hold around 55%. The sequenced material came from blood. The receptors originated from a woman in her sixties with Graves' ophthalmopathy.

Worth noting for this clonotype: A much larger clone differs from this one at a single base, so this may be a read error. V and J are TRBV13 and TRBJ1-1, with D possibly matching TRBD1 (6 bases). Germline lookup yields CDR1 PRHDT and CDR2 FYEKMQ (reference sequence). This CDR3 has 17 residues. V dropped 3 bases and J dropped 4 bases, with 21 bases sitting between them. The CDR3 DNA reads TGTGCCAGCAGCTTTTTCACAGGGTCATTCGGTCCCACTGAAGCTTTCTTT. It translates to CASSFFTGSFGPTEAFF.

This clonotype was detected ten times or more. CDR3 in DNA: TGTGCCAGCAGCGTCACAGTGGTAGGCAATCAGCCCCAGCATTTT. Its translation: CASSVTVVGNQPQHF. V and J are TRBV5-5 and TRBJ1-5; D ambiguous. The V end lost 4 bases, the J end lost 2 bases, and 13 bases lay between the germline ends. This CDR3 region has 15 residues. CDR1 and CDR2 from the germline V gene are SGHKS and YYEKEE (reference sequence).

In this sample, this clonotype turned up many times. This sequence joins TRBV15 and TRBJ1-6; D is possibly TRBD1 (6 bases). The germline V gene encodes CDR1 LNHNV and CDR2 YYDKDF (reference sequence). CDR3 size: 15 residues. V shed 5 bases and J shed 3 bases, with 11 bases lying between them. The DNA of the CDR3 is TGTGCCACCAGCCGAGTGGACAGCTATAATTCACCCCTCCACTTT. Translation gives CATSRVDSYNSPLHF.

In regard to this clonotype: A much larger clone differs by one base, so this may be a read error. CDR3 coding DNA: TGTGCCAGCACCGATGGGACAGGCCGGGGATCACCCCCCCACTTT. This sequence encodes CASTDGTGRGSPPHF. This chain uses TRBV6-1 with TRBJ1-6; 8 nucleotides match TRBD1. Looked up from germline, CDR1 is MNHNS and CDR2 is SASEGT. This CDR3 has 15 amino acids.

CDR3 nucleotide sequence: TGTGCCAGTAGTATACAGGGGACGGAGGATACGCAGTATTTT. Translation gives CASSIQGTEDTQYF. The V gene is TRBV19, the J gene TRBJ2-3, with a tentative D call TRBD1 (6 bases). Germline CDR1 and CDR2: LNHDA and SQIVND (reference sequence). The CDR3 extends over 14 amino acids. The V end was cut by 2 bases, the J end by 6 bases, with 12 bases between. Drawing the rest from reference TRBV19 and TRBJ2-3, the complete variable domain is DGGITQSPKYLFRKEGQNVTLSCEQNLNHDAMYWYRQDPGQGLRLIYYSQIVNDFQKGDIAEGYSVSREKKESFPLTVTSAQKNPTAFYLCASSIQGTEDTQYFGPGTRLTVL.

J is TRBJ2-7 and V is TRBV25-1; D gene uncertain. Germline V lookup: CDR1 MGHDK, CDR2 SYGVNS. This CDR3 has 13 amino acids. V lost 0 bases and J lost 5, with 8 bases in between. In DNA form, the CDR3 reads TGTGCCAGCAGTGAATATAGAGGCGACGAGCAGTACTTC. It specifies CASSEYRGDEQYF.

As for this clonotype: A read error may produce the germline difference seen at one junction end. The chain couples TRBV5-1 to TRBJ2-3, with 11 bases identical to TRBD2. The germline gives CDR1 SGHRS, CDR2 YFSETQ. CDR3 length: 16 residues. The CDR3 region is CASTPGTSGSIDTQYF. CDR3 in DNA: TGCGCCAGCACCCCGGGAACTAGCGGGAGCATAGATACGCAGTATTTT. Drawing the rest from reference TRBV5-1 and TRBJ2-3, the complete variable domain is KAGVTQTPRYLIKTRGQQVTLSCSPISGHRSVSWYQQTPGQGLQFLFEYFSETQRNKGNFPGRFSGRQFSNSRSEMNVSTLELGDSALYLCASTPGTSGSIDTQYFGPGTRLTVL.

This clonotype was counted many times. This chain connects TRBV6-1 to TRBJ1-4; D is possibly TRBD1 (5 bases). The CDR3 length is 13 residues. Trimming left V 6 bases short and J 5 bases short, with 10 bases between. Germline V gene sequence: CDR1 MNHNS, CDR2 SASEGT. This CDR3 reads CASRATANEKLFF. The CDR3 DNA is TGTGCCAGCAGGGCGACAGCAAATGAAAAACTGTTTTTT.

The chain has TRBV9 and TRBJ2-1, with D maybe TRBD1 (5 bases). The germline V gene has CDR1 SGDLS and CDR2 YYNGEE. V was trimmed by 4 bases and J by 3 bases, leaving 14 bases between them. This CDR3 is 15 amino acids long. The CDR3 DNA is TGTGCCAGCAGCAGACGTACAGGATTCTACAATGAGCAGTTCTTC. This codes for CASSRRTGFYNEQFF.

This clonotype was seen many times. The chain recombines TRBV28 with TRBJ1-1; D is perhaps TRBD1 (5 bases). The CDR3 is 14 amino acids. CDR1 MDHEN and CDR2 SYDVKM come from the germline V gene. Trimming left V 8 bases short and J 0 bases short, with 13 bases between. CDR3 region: CASGQGDLNTEAFF. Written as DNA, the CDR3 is TGTGCCAGCGGACAAGGGGATTTGAACACTGAAGCTTTCTTT.

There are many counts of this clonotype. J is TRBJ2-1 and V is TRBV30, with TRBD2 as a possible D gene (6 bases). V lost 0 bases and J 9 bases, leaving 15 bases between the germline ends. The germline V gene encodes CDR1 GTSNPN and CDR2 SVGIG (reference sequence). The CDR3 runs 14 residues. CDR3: CAWSVGASVGEQFF. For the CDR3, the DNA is TGTGCCTGGAGTGTAGGGGCTAGCGTTGGTGAGCAGTTCTTC. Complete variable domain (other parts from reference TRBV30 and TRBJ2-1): SQTIHQWPATLVQPVGSPLSLECTVEGTSNPNLYWYRQAAGRGLQLLFYSVGIGQISSEVPQNLSASRPQDRQFILSSKKLLLSDSGFYLCAWSVGASVGEQFFGPGTRLTVL.

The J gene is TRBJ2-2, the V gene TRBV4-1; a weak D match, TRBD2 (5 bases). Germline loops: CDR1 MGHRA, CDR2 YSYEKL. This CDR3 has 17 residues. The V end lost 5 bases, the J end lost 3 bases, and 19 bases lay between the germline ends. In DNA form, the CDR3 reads TGCGCCAGCAGCTTCAATTTCCACCCGGGGTACACCGGGGAGCTGTTTTTT. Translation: CASSFNFHPGYTGELFF.

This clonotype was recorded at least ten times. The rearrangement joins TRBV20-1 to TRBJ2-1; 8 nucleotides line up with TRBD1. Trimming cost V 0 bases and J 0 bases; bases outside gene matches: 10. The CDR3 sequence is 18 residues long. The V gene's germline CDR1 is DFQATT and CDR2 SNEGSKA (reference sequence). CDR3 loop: CSARDRSAGGFSYNEQFF. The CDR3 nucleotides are TGCAGTGCTAGAGATCGATCGGCAGGGGGCTTCTCCTACAATGAGCAGTTCTTC.

CDR3 coding DNA: TGTGCCAGCAGTTTAGACAGGATGGGTTATCAGCCCCAGCATTTT. This codes for CASSLDRMGYQPQHF. This chain links TRBV12-3 or TRBV12-4 with TRBJ1-5; D is possibly TRBD1 (5 bases). V shed 1 base and J shed 5 bases, with 12 bases lying between them. The CDR3 length is 15 residues.

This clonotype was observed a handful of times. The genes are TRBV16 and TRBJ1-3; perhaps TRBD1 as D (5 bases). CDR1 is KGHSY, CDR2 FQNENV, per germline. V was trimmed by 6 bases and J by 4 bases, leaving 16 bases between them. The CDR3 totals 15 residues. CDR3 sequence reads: CASSHGRGTGNTIYF. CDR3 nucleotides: TGTGCCAGCAGTCACGGGAGGGGAACCGGAAACACCATATATTTT.

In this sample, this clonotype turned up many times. The CDR3 sequence: CASSSQGGTEAFF. The CDR3 nucleotides read TGTGCCAGCAGTAGCCAGGGGGGCACTGAAGCTTTCTTT. V and J are TRBV7-9 and TRBJ1-1, with 7 bases lining up with TRBD1. J lost 4 bases, V lost 6 bases, and 5 bases had no gene match. The V gene's germline CDR1 is SEHNR and CDR2 FQNEAQ (reference sequence). The CDR3 sequence is 13 residues long.

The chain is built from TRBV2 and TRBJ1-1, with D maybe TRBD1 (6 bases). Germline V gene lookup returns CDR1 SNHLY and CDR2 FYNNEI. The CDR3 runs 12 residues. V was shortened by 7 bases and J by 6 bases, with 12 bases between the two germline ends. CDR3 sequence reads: CASIRGGPEAFF. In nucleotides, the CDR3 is TGTGCCAGCATCAGGGGAGGCCCTGAAGCTTTCTTT.

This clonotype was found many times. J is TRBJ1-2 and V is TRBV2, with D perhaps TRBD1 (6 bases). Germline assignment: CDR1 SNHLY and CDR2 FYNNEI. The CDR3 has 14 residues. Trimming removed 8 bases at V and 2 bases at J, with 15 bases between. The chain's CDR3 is CASPPGQTNYGYTF. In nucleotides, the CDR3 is TGTGCCAGCCCACCGGGACAAACGAACTATGGCTACACCTTC. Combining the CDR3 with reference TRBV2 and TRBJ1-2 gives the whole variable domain EPEVTQTPSHQVTQMGQEVILRCVPISNHLYFYWYRQILGQKVEFLVSFYNNEISEKSEIFDDQFSVERPDGSNFTLKIRSTKLEDSAMYFCASPPGQTNYGYTFGSGTRLTVV.

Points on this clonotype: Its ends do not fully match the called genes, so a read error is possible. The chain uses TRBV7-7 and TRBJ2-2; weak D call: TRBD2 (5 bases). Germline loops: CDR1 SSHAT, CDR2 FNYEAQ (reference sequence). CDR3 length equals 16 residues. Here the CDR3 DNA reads TGTGCTAGCAGCCCAAGGTCGGGGTTGAACACCGGGGAGCTGTTTTTT. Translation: CASSPRSGLNTGELFF. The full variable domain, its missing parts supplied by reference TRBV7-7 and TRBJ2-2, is GAGVSQSPRYKVTKRGQDVTLRCDPISSHATLYWYQQALGQGPEFLTYFNYEAQPDKSGLPSDRFSAERPEGSISTLTIQRTEQRDSAMYRCASSPRSGLNTGELFFGEGSRLTVL.

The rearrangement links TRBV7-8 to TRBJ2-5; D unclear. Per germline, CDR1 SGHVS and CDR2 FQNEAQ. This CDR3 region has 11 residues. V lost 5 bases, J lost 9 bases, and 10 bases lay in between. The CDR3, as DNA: TGTGCCAGCAGCCTCCACCACGCCCAGTACTTC. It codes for CASSLHHAQYF.